Here is one TCR beta chain with its context. These data come from a study of technical replicates of blood from a few donors. The V gene end was trimmed by 4 bases and the J gene end by 7 bases; junction bases not matched to a gene: 6. The CDR3 runs 13 residues. Germline-derived CDR1 and CDR2 are KGHSH and LQKENI. TCRdb keeps only in-frame clones here, not all; method: immunoSEQ multiplex PCR. Here the sample spans around 50,000 clones, 95% to 97% being singletons. V is TRBV18 and J is TRBJ2-7; 8 positions agree with TRBD1. Input material: T cells isolated from PBMCs. This sequence originates from a human donor in good health. The CDR3 nucleotides are TGTGCCAGCTCACGACGACAGGGGAATGAGCAGTACTTC. This sequence encodes CASSRRQGNEQYF.